Following are 19 T cell receptor beta chains from one sample sequenced in a study of cytomegalovirus exposure and HLA in healthy donors. Some clones are missing from TCRdb's copy, which holds only in-frame ones; the method was immunoSEQ multiplex PCR. The sample comprises fewer than 250,000 clones, over 80% of which are singletons, and roughly 13% rests with the top ten. The sequenced material came from PBMCs. Receptors were obtained from a woman aged 25-40 years in good health and CMV-seropositive.

The chain combines TRBV6-5 with TRBJ2-7; D call uncertain. The CDR3 contains 14 residues. Trimming cost V 2 bases and J 2 bases, with 10 bases left between them. Germline CDR1 reads MNHEY; CDR2 reads SVGAGI. CDR3 region: CASSYSYQAYEQYF. The DNA of the CDR3 is TGTGCCAGCAGTTACAGTTACCAAGCCTACGAGCAGTACTTC.

Worth noting for this clone: Its ends do not fully match the called genes, so a read error is possible. V usage is TRBV7-7 and J usage is TRBJ2-1, with D unclear. Looked up from germline, CDR1 is SSHAT and CDR2 is FNYEAQ (reference sequence). CDR3 size: 13 residues. The CDR3 DNA reads as TGTGCTAGCAGCTCCTGGGTTGACAATGAGCAGTTCTTC. It encodes CASSSWVDNEQFF.

CDR3 in DNA: TGTGCCAGCCCCAGTCCGGGAGAAGAGACCCAGTACTTC. Translating it yields CASPSPGEETQYF. The V and J genes are TRBV2 and TRBJ2-5; tentative D call: TRBD2 (6 bases). The CDR3 has 13 amino acids. Trimming left V 8 bases short and J 3 bases short, with 13 bases between. In germline, CDR1 is SNHLY, CDR2 FYNNEI.

The chain carries TRBV13 and TRBJ2-2; 10 bases agree with TRBD2. Germline CDR1 reads PRHDT; CDR2 reads FYEKMQ (reference sequence). The CDR3 sequence is 17 residues long. V gave up 10 bases and J gave up 4 bases; unmatched junction bases: 15. The CDR3 DNA reads TGTGCCACCAAGGTCCTAGCGGGAGCTTCGGGCACCGGGGAGCTGTTTTTT. This translates into CATKVLAGASGTGELFF.

V and J are TRBV7-6 and TRBJ2-3; 12 positions agree with TRBD2. The CDR3 contains 16 residues. V shed 1 base, J shed 4 bases, and the junction held 3 bases outside the gene matches. CDR1 and CDR2 from the germline V gene are SGHVS and FNYEAQ. CDR3 protein: CASSLGLAGVADTQYF. CDR3 in DNA: TGTGCCAGCAGCTTAGGACTAGCGGGAGTGGCAGATACGCAGTATTTT.

In this sample, this clone turned up once. The V and J genes are TRBV30 and TRBJ2-5; D not resolved. This CDR3 has 15 residues. Trimming removed 0 bases from V and 4 bases from J, with 15 bases in between. Germline V gene lookup returns CDR1 GTSNPN and CDR2 SVGIG (reference sequence). Written as DNA, the CDR3 is TGTGCCTGGAGTGTAATATCTCTGCCGGGAGAGACCCAGTACTTC. Encoded protein: CAWSVISLPGETQYF.

The rearrangement joins TRBV7-3 to TRBJ1-1, with D tentatively TRBD1 (6 bases). The CDR3 is made up of 13 amino acids. Germline lookup yields CDR1 SGHTA and CDR2 FQGTGA. Deletions cut 1 base from V and 11 bases from J, with 14 bases between. The chain's CDR3 is CASSLIGRGYAFF. The CDR3, as DNA: TGTGCCAGCAGCTTAATAGGCAGGGGCTATGCTTTCTTT.

CDR3 in DNA: TGCGCCAGCAGCCCGTCGGCGGGGGAAAAACTGTTTTTT. Amino acids: CASSPSAGEKLFF. The chain recombines TRBV5-1 with TRBJ1-4; D is unresolved. This CDR3 region has 13 residues. Between the trimmed V and J ends, which lost 4 bases and 8 bases, there was a span of 12 bases. Germline CDR1 reads SGHRS; CDR2 reads YFSETQ.

The gene calls are TRBV9 and TRBJ2-7; 10 nucleotides agree with TRBD2. Germline assignment: CDR1 SGDLS and CDR2 YYNGEE. V was clipped by 3 bases and J by 4 bases; unmatched bases: 4. The CDR3 contains 14 residues. In DNA, the CDR3 is TGTGCCAGCAGCGCCGGGACTAGCGATTACGAGCAGTACTTC. As protein: CASSAGTSDYEQYF.

This rearrangement joins TRBV2 to TRBJ2-5; a possible D gene is TRBD2 (6 bases). Germline V gives CDR1 SNHLY, CDR2 FYNNEI. The CDR3 sequence is 14 residues long. The germline V and J ends were trimmed by 2 bases and 3 bases, with 10 bases remaining between them. CDR3 coding DNA: TGTGCCAGCAGTGAAAACCGGGAGAAAGAGACCCAGTACTTC. It encodes CASSENREKETQYF. The full variable domain, completed using reference TRBV2 and TRBJ2-5, is EPEVTQTPSHQVTQMGQEVILRCVPISNHLYFYWYRQILGQKVEFLVSFYNNEISEKSEIFDDQFSVERPDGSNFTLKIRSTKLEDSAMYFCASSENREKETQYFGPGTRLLVL.

The V gene is TRBV15, the J gene TRBJ2-1; TRBD1 or TRBD2 may be the D gene (6 bases each). V dropped 4 bases and J dropped 4 bases, with 8 bases sitting between them. Germline assignment: CDR1 LNHNV and CDR2 YYDKDF (reference sequence). This CDR3 is 13 amino acids long. CDR3 nucleotide sequence: TGTGCCACCAGCACGGGGGCTTACAATGAGCAGTTCTTC. It specifies CATSTGAYNEQFF.

The chain couples TRBV20-1 to TRBJ1-1; no definite D call. The CDR3 contains 11 residues. Germline lookup yields CDR1 DFQATT and CDR2 SNEGSKA (reference sequence). V gave up 6 bases and J gave up 7 bases, with 12 bases separating them. The CDR3 DNA sequence: TGCAGTGCCGGGGAGGCGGTTGAAGCTTTCTTT. It encodes CSAGEAVEAFF.

The rearrangement uses TRBV10-1 and TRBJ2-7; 7 nucleotides match TRBD2. CDR1 and CDR2 from the germline V gene are WNHNN and SYGVQD (reference sequence). The CDR3 contains 17 residues. Trimming cost V 4 bases and J 1 base; bases outside gene matches: 13. The CDR3 protein is CASSGVSGYKLSYEQYF. Written as DNA, the CDR3 is TGCGCCAGCAGTGGTGTTAGCGGGTATAAACTTTCCTACGAGCAGTACTTC.

This chain joins TRBV25-1 and TRBJ2-7; 14 bases line up with TRBD2. Germline CDR1 reads MGHDK; CDR2 reads SYGVNS. Trimming cost V 8 bases and J 1 base; bases outside gene matches: 1. The CDR3 is made up of 14 amino acids. The CDR3 nucleotides read TGTGCCAGCGGGACTAGCGGGGGTTCCTACGAGCAGTACTTC. Protein: CASGTSGGSYEQYF.

The V and J genes are TRBV18 and TRBJ2-2; tentative D call: TRBD1 (5 bases). This CDR3 is built from 14 residues. The V end was cut by 2 bases, the J end by 3 bases, with 7 bases between. From germline, CDR1 is KGHSH and CDR2 LQKENI. In nucleotides, the CDR3 is TGTGCCAGCTCACCATCCAGGGACACCGGGGAGCTGTTTTTT. As protein: CASSPSRDTGELFF.

The chain is built from TRBV5-6 and TRBJ1-2; D is unclear. The CDR3 runs 15 residues. V was clipped by 1 base and J by 7 bases, with 17 bases between them. Looked up from germline, CDR1 is SGHDT and CDR2 is YYEEEE. In DNA, the CDR3 is TGTGCCAGCAGCTTGTCGGACGGACCTTATAGTGGCTACACCTTC. Protein sequence: CASSLSDGPYSGYTF.

The J gene is TRBJ1-2, the V gene TRBV29-1; the D is unclear. CDR1 and CDR2 from the germline V gene are SQVTM and ANQGSEA. CDR3 length equals 13 residues. Trimming took 7 bases from V and 6 from J, leaving 18 bases between them. CDR3 sequence (DNA): TGCAGCGGACGTAGAGGGCTAGGCGATGGCTACACCTTC. As protein: CSGRRGLGDGYTF.

The chain joins TRBV6-4 to TRBJ2-1, with D maybe TRBD2 (7 bases). Per germline, CDR1 MRHNA and CDR2 SNTAGT. The CDR3 sequence is 15 residues long. The V gene lost 4 bases and the J gene lost 7 bases, with 17 bases spanning the gap. CDR3: CASSAGGGGGNEQFF. CDR3 nucleotide sequence: TGTGCCAGCAGTGCCGGCGGGGGCGGTGGAAATGAGCAGTTCTTC.

This sequence joins TRBV7-9 and TRBJ1-2; TRBD1 might be the D (5 bases). Looked up from germline, CDR1 is SEHNR and CDR2 is FQNEAQ (reference sequence). The CDR3 is 13 amino acids. The V end lost 5 bases, the J end lost 8 bases, and 15 bases lay between the germline ends. CDR3 DNA: TGTGCCAGCAGCCCCACAGGTATCAGAGGCTACACCTTC. Translated, it gives CASSPTGIRGYTF.